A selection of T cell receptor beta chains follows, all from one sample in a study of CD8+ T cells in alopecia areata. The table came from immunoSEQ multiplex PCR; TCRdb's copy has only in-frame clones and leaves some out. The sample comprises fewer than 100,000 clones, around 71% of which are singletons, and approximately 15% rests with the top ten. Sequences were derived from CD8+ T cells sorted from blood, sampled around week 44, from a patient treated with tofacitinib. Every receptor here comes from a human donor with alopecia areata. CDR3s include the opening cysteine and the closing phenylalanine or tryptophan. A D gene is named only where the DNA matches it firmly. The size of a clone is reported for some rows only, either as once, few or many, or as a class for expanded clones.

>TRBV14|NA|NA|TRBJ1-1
CASSQAQGEAFF
TGTGCCAGCAGCCAAGCACAGGGCGAAGCTTTCTTT
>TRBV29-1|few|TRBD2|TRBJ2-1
CSVEEVGGGTYNEQFF
TGCAGCGTTGAGGAGGTTGGCGGGGGGACTTACAATGAGCAGTTCTTC
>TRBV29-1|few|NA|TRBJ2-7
CSVGSGFGYEQYF
TGCAGCGTTGGGTCAGGGTTCGGCTACGAGCAGTACTTC
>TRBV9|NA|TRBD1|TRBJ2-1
CASSVDQGAPYNEQFF
TGTGCCAGCAGCGTTGACCAGGGGGCGCCGTACAATGAGCAGTTCTTC
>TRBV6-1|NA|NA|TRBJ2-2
CASSESHTGELFF
TGTGCCAGCAGTGAATCTCACACCGGGGAGCTGTTTTTT
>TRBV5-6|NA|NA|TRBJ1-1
CASSMPENTEAFF
TGTGCCAGCAGCATGCCAGAGAACACTGAAGCTTTCTTT
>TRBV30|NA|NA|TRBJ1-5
CAWSVEGNQPQHF
TGTGCCTGGAGTGTAGAAGGGAATCAGCCCCAGCATTTT
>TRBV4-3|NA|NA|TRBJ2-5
CASSQDRLAQETQYF
TGCGCCAGCAGCCAAGATAGGCTGGCTCAAGAGACCCAGTACTTC
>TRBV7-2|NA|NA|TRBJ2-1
CASSSGWTYNEQFF
TGTGCCAGCAGCTCGGGGTGGACCTACAATGAGCAGTTCTTC
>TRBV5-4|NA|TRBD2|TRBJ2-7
CASSFWTSGPPYEQYF
TGTGCCAGCAGCTTCTGGACTAGCGGGCCCCCCTACGAGCAGTACTTC
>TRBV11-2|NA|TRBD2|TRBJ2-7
CASSSFGGRIAGSSYEQYF
TGTGCCAGCAGCTCTTTTGGAGGCCGAATAGCGGGGAGCTCCTACGAGCAGTACTTC
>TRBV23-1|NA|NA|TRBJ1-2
CASSQSAGTFYGYTF
TGCGCCAGCAGTCAATCAGCAGGGACCTTCTATGGCTACACCTTC
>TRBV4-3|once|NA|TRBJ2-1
CASSQATSVDEQFF
TGCGCCAGCAGCCAAGCCACCAGCGTCGATGAGCAGTTCTTC
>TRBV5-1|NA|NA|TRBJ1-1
CASSLDLWTETFF
TGCGCCAGCAGCTTGGACCTCTGGACTGAAACTTTCTTT
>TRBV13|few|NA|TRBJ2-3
CASSLGADTQYF
TGTGCCAGCAGCTTAGGGGCGGATACGCAGTATTTT
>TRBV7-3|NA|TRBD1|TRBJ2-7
CASSARLGQGEGYEQYF
TGTGCCAGCAGCGCGAGGCTTGGACAGGGGGAGGGCTACGAGCAGTACTTC
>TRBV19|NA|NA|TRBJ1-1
CASSMQEGTEAFF
TGTGCCAGTAGTATGCAGGAGGGCACTGAAGCTTTCTTT
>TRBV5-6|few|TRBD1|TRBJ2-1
CASSIGTGAYNEQFF
TGTGCCAGCAGCATCGGGACAGGGGCCTACAATGAGCAGTTCTTC
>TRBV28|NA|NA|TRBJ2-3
CASSSDLDGSTDTQYF
TGTGCCAGCAGTTCCGACCTTGATGGGAGCACAGATACGCAGTATTTT
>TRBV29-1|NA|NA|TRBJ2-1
CSVGLGGNEQFF
TGCAGCGTTGGTCTAGGGGGAAATGAGCAGTTCTTC
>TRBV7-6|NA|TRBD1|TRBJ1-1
CASSLATGGFEAFF
TGTGCCAGCAGCTTAGCGACAGGGGGATTTGAAGCTTTCTTT
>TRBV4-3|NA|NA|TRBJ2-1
CASSQVGGNEQFF
TGCGCCAGCAGCCAGGTGGGGGGCAATGAGCAGTTCTTC
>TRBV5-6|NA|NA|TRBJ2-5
CASSLVGLNEETQYF
TGTGCCAGCAGCTTGGTTGGTCTGAACGAAGAGACCCAGTACTTC
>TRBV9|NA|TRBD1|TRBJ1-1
CASSPRQGTNTEAFF
TGTGCCAGCAGCCCTCGACAGGGTACGAACACTGAAGCTTTCTTT
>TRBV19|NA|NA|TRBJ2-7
CASGQPYYEQYF
TGTGCCAGTGGTCAGCCCTACTACGAGCAGTACTTC
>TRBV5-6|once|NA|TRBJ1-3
CASSISGTQNTIYF
TGTGCCAGCAGCATATCCGGGACACAAAACACCATATATTTT
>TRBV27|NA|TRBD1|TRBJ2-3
CASSTNRDRQDTQYF
TGTGCCAGCAGTACAAACCGGGACAGACAAGATACGCAGTATTTT
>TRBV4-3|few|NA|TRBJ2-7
CASSQEEGSSYEQYF
TGCGCCAGCAGCCAAGAGGAGGGGAGCTCCTACGAGCAGTACTTC
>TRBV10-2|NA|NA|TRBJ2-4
CASSVQGQDIQYF
TGCGCCAGCAGTGTACAGGGTCAGGACATTCAGTACTTC
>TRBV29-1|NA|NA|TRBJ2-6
CSVGGLDGANVLTF
TGCAGCGTTGGTGGATTGGATGGGGCCAACGTCCTGACTTTC
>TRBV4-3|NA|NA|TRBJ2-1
CASSQDWGGPGGEQFF
TGCGCCAGCAGCCAAGATTGGGGGGGGCCGGGAGGTGAGCAGTTCTTC
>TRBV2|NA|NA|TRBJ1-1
CASIAGGWGTEAFF
TGTGCCAGCATAGCGGGAGGGTGGGGAACTGAAGCTTTCTTT
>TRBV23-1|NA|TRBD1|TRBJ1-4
CASTPYRGEKLFF
TGCGCCAGCACCCCCTACAGGGGTGAAAAACTGTTTTTT
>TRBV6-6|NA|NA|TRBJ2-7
CASSYSYDYEQYF
TGTGCCAGCAGTTACTCGTATGACTACGAGCAGTACTTC
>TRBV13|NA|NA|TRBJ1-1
CASSLGVGAAFF
TGTGCCAGCAGCTTAGGCGTAGGGGCTGCTTTCTTT
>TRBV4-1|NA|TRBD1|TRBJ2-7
CASSQVTGASYEQYF
TGCGCCAGCAGCCAGGTAACAGGGGCTTCCTACGAGCAGTACTTC